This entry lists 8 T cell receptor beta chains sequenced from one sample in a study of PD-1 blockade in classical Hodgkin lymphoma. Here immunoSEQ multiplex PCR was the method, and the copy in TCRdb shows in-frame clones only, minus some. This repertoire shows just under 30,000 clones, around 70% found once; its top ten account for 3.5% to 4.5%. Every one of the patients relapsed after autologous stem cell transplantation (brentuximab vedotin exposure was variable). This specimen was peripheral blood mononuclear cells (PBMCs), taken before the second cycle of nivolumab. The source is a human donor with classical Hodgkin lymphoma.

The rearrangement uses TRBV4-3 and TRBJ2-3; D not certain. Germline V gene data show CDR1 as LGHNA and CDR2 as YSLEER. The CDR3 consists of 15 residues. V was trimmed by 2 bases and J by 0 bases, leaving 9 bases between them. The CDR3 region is CASSQTFRSTDTQYF. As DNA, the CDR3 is TGCGCCAGCAGCCAAACTTTCAGAAGCACAGATACGCAGTATTTT.

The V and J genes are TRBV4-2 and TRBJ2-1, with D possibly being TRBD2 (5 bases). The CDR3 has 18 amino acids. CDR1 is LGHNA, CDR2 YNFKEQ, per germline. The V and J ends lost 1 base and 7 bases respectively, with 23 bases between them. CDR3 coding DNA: TGTGCCAGCAGCCAAGCACCCGCCAGCTGGGAGACATATAATGAGCAGTTCTTC. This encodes CASSQAPASWETYNEQFF.

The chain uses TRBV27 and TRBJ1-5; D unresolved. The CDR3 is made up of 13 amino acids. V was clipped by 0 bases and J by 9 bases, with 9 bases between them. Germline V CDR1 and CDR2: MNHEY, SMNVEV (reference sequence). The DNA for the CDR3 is TGTGCCAGCAGTTTATCCGCAGGTCGGCCCCAGCATTTT. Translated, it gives CASSLSAGRPQHF.

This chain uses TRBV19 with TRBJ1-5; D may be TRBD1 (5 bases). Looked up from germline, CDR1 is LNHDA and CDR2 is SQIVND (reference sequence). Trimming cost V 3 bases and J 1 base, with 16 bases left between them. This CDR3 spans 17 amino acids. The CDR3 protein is CASSMAGQARSNQPQHF. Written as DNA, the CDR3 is TGTGCCAGTAGTATGGCAGGGCAGGCCCGAAGCAATCAGCCCCAGCATTTT.

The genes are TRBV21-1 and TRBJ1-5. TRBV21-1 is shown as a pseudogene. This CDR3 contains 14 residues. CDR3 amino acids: CASSNEGKGQPQHF. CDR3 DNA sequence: TGTGCCAGCAGCAACGAGGGTAAAGGTCAGCCCCAGCATTTT.

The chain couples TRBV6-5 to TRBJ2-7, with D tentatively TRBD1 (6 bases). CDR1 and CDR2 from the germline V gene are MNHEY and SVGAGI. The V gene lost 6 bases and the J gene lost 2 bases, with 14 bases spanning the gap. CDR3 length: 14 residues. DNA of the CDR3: TGTGCCAGCAGCCCCCAGGACAGAGCCTACGAGCAGTACTTC. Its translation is CASSPQDRAYEQYF.

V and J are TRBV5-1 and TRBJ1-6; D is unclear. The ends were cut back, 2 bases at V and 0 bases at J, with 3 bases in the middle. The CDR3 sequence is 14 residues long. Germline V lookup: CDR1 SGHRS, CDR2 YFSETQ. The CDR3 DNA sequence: TGCGCCAGCAGCTTAAGCTCCTATAATTCACCCCTCCACTTT. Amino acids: CASSLSSYNSPLHF.

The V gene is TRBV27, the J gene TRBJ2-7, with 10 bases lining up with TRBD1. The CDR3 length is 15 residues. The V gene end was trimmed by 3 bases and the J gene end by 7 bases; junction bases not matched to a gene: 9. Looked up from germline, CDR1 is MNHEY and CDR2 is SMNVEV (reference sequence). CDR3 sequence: CASSFPGQGNREQYF. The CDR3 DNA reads TGTGCCAGCAGTTTCCCGGGACAGGGGAATCGGGAGCAGTACTTC.